This entry lists 7 T cell receptor beta chains sequenced from one sample in a study of T cells in Graves' hyperthyroidism and ophthalmopathy. What was amplified from RNA transcripts were TCR beta CDR3 regions. Initially, a first-round RT-PCR of the TCR CDR3 employed the HTBI primer set. TCRdb independently ran MiXCR on the multiplex PCR reads; one entry per CDR3 protein. This sample has 490,000 or so distinct CDR3 sequences, with 20% to 25% found just once. Source material: blood. All receptors derive from a woman aged 65 to 85 with Graves' ophthalmopathy.

The CDR3 DNA is TGTGCCAGCAGTTACTCTCGCGGAATCAATCAGCCCCAGCATTTT. This gives the protein CASSYSRGINQPQHF. The rearrangement uses TRBV6-2 or TRBV6-3 and TRBJ1-5; D is unresolved. The CDR3 covers 15 residues. Trimming took off 0 bases at V and 3 bases at J, with 9 bases between the two ends. Looked up from germline, CDR1 is MNHEY and CDR2 is SVGEGT.

Ten or more counts support this clonotype. The gene calls are TRBV7-2 and TRBJ1-3; D call uncertain. Between the trimmed V and J ends, which lost 0 bases and 0 bases, there was a span of 3 bases. The germline CDR1 and CDR2 sequences are SGHTA and FQGNSA. This CDR3 has 14 amino acids. In DNA form, the CDR3 reads TGTGCCAGCAGCTTAGCACACTCTGGAAACACCATATATTTT. Its protein is CASSLAHSGNTIYF.

This clonotype occurred a few times. This CDR3 is CASSQFRGTEAFF. CDR3 coding DNA: TGTGCCAGCAGCCAGTTTCGTGGGACTGAAGCTTTCTTT. The chain couples TRBV7-3 to TRBJ1-1, with D unclear. The germline V gene has CDR1 SGHTA and CDR2 FQGTGA. The V end lost 5 bases, the J end lost 5 bases, and 12 bases lay between the germline ends. This CDR3 is built from 13 residues.

The V and J genes are TRBV3-1 and TRBJ2-7; 7 bases line up with TRBD1. J gave up 5 bases and V 3 bases, and 10 bases lay outside the gene matches. The germline V gene has CDR1 LGHDT and CDR2 YNNKEL (reference sequence). The CDR3 sequence is 15 residues long. The DNA for the CDR3 is TGTGCCAGCAGCCACCTTAAGGGGGCTATGAACGAGCAGTACTTC. Amino acid sequence: CASSHLKGAMNEQYF.

This clonotype was seen repeatedly, ten times or more. The chain links TRBV12-3 or TRBV12-4 to TRBJ2-3; D possibly corresponds to TRBD1 (7 bases). This CDR3 spans 16 amino acids. V shed 7 bases and J shed 0 bases, with 17 bases lying between them. CDR3 loop: CASIKEGALSTDTQYF. CDR3 sequence (DNA): TGTGCCAGCATTAAGGAGGGGGCTCTCAGCACAGATACGCAGTATTTT.

A few counts support this clonotype. V is TRBV6-1 and J is TRBJ2-2; 10 nucleotides agree with TRBD2. This CDR3 spans 19 amino acids. V was clipped by 5 bases and J by 0 bases; unmatched bases: 12. Germline CDR1 is MNHNS and CDR2 is SASEGT. Here the CDR3 reads CASSFDGGSGRANTGELFF. CDR3 DNA: TGTGCCAGCAGTTTCGACGGAGGGAGCGGGAGGGCGAACACCGGGGAGCTGTTTTTT.

The chain combines TRBV19 with TRBJ1-1, with D tentatively TRBD1 (6 bases). Germline CDR1 is LNHDA and CDR2 is SQIVND (reference sequence). V dropped 3 bases and J dropped 5 bases, with 13 bases sitting between them. The CDR3 totals 14 residues. For the CDR3, the DNA is TGTGCCAGTAGTATGATGGGGGGGCGTACTGAAGCTTTCTTT. This codes for CASSMMGGRTEAFF.